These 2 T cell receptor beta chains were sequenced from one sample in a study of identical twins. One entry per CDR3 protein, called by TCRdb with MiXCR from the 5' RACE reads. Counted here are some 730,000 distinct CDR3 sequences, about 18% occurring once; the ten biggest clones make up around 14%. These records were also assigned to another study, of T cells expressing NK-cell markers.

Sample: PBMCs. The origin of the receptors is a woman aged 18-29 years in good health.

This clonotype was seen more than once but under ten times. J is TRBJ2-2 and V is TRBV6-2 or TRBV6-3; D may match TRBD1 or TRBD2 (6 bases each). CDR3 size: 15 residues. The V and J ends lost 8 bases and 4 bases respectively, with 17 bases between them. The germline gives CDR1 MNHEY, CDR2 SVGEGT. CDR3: CASGRGGGATGELFF. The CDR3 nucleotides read TGTGCCAGCGGCAGGGGAGGCGGCGCCACCGGGGAGCTGTTTTTT.

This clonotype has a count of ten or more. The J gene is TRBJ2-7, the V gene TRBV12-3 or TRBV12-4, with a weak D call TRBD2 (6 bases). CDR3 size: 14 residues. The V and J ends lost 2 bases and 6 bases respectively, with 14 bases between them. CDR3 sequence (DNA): TGTGCCAGCAGTTTACGGGGGACGCGGGCCGAGCAGTACTTC. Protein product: CASSLRGTRAEQYF.